This T cell receptor beta chain is drawn from a study of blood T cell repertoires in COVID-19. As for the study in general: The United States, Italy and Spain provided the acute and convalescent COVID-19 samples. Sources were T cells, B-cell-depleted T cells, or PBMCs; the material itself was cDNA or gDNA.

Followed longitudinally, the Seattle patients had been enrolled during active infection. In the original workflow: Amplified reference gene primers provided the basis for estimating nucleated cell counts. TCRdb keeps only in-frame clones here, not all; method: immunoSEQ multiplex PCR. V and J calls and clone size follow that table, whereas D and trimming were derived from the DNA. The sample includes a few hundred thousand clones, approximately 83% of them seen just once. CDR3 length: 17 amino acids. V was clipped by 3 bases and J by 4 bases; unmatched bases: 7. Germline V CDR1 and CDR2: LNHDA, SQIVND (reference sequence).

The source is a person aged 70 to 85 with COVID-19, enrolled during active disease. The chain employs TRBV19 and TRBJ2-2; the match to TRBD2 covers 11 bases. The sequencing input was peripheral blood. CDR3 in amino acids: CASSMPRGTSGTGELFF. The CDR3 nucleotides are TGTGCCAGTAGTATGCCGCGGGGGACTAGCGGCACCGGGGAGCTGTTTTTT.